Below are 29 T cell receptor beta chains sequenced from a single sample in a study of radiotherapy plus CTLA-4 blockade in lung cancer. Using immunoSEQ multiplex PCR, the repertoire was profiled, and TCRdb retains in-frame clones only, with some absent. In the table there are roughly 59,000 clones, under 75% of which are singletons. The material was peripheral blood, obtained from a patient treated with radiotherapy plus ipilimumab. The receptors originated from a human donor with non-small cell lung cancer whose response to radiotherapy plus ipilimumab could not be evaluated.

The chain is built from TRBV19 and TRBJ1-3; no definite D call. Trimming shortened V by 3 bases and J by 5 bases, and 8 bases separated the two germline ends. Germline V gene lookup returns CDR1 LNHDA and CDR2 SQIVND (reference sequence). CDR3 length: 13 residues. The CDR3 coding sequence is TGTGCCAGTAGTATCGCGACAAGAAACACCATATATTTT. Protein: CASSIATRNTIYF.

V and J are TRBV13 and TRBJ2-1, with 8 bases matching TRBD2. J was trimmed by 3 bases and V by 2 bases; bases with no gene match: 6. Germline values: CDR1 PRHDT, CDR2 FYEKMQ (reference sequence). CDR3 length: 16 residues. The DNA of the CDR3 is TGTGCCAGCAGCTTACTCTCTAGCGGGTTCTACAATGAGCAGTTCTTC. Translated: CASSLLSSGFYNEQFF.

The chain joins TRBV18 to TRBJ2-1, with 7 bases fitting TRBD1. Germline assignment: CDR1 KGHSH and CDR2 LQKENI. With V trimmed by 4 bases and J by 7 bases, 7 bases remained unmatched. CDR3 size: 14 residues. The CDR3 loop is CASSQTGPGNEQFF. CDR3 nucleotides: TGTGCCAGCTCACAGACAGGGCCTGGGAATGAGCAGTTCTTC.

The CDR3 DNA is TGTGCCAGCTCACCTCCCGGTCTTTCGAACACTGAAGCTTTCTTT. Its protein product is CASSPPGLSNTEAFF. The rearrangement joins TRBV18 to TRBJ1-1; D unclear. The germline CDR1 and CDR2 sequences are KGHSH and LQKENI. This CDR3 region has 15 residues. Between the trimmed V and J ends, which lost 3 bases and 1 base, there was a span of 12 bases.

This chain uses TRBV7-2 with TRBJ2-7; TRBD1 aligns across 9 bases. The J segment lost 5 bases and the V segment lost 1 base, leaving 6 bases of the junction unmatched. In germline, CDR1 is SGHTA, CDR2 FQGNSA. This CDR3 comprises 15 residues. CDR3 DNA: TGTGCCAGCAGCTTAGAGGGACAGGGTATCCACGAGCAGTACTTC. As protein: CASSLEGQGIHEQYF.

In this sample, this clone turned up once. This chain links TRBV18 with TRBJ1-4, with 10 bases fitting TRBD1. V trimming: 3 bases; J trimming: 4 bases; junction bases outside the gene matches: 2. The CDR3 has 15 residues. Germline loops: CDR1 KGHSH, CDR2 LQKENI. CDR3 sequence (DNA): TGTGCCAGCTCACCTCGGACAGGGGGTAATGAAAAACTGTTTTTT. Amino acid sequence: CASSPRTGGNEKLFF.

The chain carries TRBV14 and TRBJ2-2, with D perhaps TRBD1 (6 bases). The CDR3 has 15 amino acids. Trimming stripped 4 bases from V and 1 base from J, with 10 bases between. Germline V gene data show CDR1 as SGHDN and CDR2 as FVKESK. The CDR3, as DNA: TGTGCCAGCAGCCGTCGGACAGAGAACACCGGGGAGCTGTTTTTT. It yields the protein CASSRRTENTGELFF.

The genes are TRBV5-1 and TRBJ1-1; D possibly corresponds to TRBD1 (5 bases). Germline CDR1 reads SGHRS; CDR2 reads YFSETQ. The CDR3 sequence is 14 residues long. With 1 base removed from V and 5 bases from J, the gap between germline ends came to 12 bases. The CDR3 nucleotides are TGCGCCAGCAGCTTGAACGGGGGGAGGACTGAAGCTTTCTTT. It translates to CASSLNGGRTEAFF.

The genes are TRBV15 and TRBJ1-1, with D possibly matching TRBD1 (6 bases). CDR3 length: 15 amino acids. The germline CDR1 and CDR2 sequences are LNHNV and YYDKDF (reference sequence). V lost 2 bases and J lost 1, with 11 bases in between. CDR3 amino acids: CATSRFRQANTEAFF. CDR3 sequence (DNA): TGTGCCACCAGCAGATTCCGACAGGCGAACACTGAAGCTTTCTTT.

CDR3: CASLPQGNTEAFF. The DNA for the CDR3 is TGTGCCAGCCTCCCTCAGGGGAACACTGAAGCTTTCTTT. The chain recombines TRBV25-1 with TRBJ1-1; a weak D match, TRBD1 (5 bases). The V gene lost 8 bases and the J gene lost 1 base, with 11 bases spanning the gap. The CDR3 contains 13 residues. In germline, CDR1 is MGHDK, CDR2 SYGVNS.

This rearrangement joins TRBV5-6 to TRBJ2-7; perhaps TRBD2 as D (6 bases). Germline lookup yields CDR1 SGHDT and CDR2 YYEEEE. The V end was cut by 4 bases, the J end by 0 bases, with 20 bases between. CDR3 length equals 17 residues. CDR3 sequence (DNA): TGTGCCAGCAGCCTTCCCGGAGCGGGCTGGTCCTCCTACGAGCAGTACTTC. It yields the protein CASSLPGAGWSSYEQYF.

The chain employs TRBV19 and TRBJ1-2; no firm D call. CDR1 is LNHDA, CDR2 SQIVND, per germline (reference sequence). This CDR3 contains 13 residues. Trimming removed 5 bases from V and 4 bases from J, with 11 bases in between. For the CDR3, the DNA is TGTGCCAGTAGTCAGGACTCCAGCTATGGCTACACCTTC. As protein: CASSQDSSYGYTF. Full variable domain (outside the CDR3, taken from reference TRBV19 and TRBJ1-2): DGGITQSPKYLFRKEGQNVTLSCEQNLNHDAMYWYRQDPGQGLRLIYYSQIVNDFQKGDIAEGYSVSREKKESFPLTVTSAQKNPTAFYLCASSQDSSYGYTFGSGTRLTVV.

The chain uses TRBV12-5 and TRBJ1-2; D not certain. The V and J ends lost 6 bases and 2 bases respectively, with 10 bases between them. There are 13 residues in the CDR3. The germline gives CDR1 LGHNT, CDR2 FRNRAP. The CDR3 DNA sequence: TGTGCTAGTGGGAGACAAAACAACTATGGCTACACCTTC. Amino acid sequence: CASGRQNNYGYTF.

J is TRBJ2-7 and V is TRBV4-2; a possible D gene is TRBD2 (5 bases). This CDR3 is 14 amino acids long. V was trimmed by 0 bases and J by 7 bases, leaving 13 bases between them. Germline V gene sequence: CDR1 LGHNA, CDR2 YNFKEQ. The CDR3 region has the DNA TGTGCCAGCAGCCAAGAGCGGACCCGGGGAGAGCAGTACTTC. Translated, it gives CASSQERTRGEQYF.

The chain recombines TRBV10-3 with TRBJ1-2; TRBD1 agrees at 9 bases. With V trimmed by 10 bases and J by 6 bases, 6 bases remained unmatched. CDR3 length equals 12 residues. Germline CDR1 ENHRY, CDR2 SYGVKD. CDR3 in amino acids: CATLGQGNGYTF. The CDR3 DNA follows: TGTGCCACCCTCGGACAGGGGAATGGCTACACCTTC.

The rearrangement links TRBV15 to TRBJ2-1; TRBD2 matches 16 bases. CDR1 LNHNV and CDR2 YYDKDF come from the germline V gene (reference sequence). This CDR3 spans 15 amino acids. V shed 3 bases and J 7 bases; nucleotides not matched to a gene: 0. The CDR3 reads CATSRGLAGGNEQFF. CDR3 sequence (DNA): TGTGCCACCAGCAGGGGACTAGCGGGGGGGAATGAGCAGTTCTTC.

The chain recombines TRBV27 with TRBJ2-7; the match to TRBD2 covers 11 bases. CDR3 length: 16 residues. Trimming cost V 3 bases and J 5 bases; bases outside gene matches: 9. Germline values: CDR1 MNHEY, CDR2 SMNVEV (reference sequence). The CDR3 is CASSLRLAGLQDEQYF. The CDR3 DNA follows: TGTGCCAGCAGTTTGAGACTAGCGGGGCTCCAAGACGAGCAGTACTTC.

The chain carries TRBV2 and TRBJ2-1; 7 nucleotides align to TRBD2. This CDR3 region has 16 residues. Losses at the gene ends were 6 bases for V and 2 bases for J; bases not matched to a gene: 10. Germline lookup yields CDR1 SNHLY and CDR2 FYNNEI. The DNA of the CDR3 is TGTGCCAGCAGCAGCTCCGCTAGCGGCCCCTACAATGAGCAGTTCTTC. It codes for CASSSSASGPYNEQFF.

CDR3 DNA sequence: TGCGCCAGCAGTCAATCAGGGCTAGCGAGCTACGAGCAGTACTTC. This gives the protein CASSQSGLASYEQYF. The chain recombines TRBV23-1 with TRBJ2-7; weak D call: TRBD2 (6 bases). TRBV23-1 is noted as an ORF with a role that remains uncertain. This CDR3 has 15 amino acids. The V gene lost 0 bases and the J gene lost 3 bases, with 12 bases spanning the gap.

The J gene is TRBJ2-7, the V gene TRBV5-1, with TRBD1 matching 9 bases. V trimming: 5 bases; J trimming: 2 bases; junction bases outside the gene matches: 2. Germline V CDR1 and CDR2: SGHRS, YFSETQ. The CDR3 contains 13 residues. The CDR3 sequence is CASRDRGTYEQYF. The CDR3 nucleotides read TGCGCCAGCAGGGACAGGGGCACCTACGAGCAGTACTTC. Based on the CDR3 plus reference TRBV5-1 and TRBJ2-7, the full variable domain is KAGVTQTPRYLIKTRGQQVTLSCSPISGHRSVSWYQQTPGQGLQFLFEYFSETQRNKGNFPGRFSGRQFSNSRSEMNVSTLELGDSALYLCASRDRGTYEQYFGPGTRLTVT.

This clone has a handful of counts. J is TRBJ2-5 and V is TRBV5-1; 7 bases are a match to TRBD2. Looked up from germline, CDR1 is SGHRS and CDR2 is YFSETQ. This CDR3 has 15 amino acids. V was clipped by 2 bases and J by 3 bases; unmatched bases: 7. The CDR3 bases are TGCGCCAGCAGCTTTGGAGGTCGGGGGGAAGAGACCCAGTACTTC. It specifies CASSFGGRGEETQYF.

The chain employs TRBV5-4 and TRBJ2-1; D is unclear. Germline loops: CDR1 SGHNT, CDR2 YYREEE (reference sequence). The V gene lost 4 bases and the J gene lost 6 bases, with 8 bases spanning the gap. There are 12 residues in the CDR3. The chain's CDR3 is CASSPYFNEQFF. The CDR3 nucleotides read TGTGCCAGCAGCCCTTACTTCAATGAGCAGTTCTTC.

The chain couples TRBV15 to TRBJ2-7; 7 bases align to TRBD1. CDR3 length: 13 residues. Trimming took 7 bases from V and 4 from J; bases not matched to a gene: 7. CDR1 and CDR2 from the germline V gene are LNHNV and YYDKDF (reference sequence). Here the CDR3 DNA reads TGTGCCACCAATACAGGGGAAGGGTACGAGCAGTACTTC. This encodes CATNTGEGYEQYF.

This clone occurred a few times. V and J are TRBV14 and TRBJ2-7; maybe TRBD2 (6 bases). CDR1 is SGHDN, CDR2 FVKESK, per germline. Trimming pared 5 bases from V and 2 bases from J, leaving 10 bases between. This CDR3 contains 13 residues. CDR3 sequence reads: CASSARETYEQYF. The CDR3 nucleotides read TGTGCCAGCAGCGCCCGGGAGACCTACGAGCAGTACTTC.

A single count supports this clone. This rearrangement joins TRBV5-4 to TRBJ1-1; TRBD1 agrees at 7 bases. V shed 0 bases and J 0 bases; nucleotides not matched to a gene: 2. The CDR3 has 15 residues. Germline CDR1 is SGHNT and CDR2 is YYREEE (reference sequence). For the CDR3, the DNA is TGTGCCAGCAGCTTGGGAGGGGGCCTGAACACTGAAGCTTTCTTT. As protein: CASSLGGGLNTEAFF.

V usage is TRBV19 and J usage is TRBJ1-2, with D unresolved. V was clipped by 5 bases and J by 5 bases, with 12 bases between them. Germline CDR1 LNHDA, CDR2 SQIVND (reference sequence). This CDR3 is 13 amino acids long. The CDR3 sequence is CASSPSPGYGYTF. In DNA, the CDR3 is TGTGCCAGTAGTCCCTCCCCCGGGTATGGCTACACCTTC. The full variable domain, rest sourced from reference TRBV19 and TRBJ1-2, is DGGITQSPKYLFRKEGQNVTLSCEQNLNHDAMYWYRQDPGQGLRLIYYSQIVNDFQKGDIAEGYSVSREKKESFPLTVTSAQKNPTAFYLCASSPSPGYGYTFGSGTRLTVV.

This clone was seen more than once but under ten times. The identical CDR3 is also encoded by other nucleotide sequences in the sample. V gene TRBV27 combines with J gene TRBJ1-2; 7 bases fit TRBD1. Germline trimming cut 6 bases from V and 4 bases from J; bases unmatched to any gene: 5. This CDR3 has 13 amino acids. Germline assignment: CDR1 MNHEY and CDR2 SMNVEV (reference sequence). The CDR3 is CASRPQGPYGYTF. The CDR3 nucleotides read TGTGCCAGCAGGCCACAGGGGCCCTATGGCTACACCTTC.

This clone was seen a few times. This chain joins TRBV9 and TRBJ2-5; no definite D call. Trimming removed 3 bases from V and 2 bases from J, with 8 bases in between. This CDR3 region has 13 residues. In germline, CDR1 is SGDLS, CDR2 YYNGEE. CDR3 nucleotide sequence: TGTGCCAGCAGCGCCCTAGGACAAGAGACCCAGTACTTC. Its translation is CASSALGQETQYF. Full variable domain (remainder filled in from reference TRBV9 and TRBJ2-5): DSGVTQTPKHLITATGQRVTLRCSPRSGDLSVYWYQQSLDQGLQFLIQYYNGEERAKGNILERFSAQQFPDLHSELNLSSLELGDSALYFCASSALGQETQYFGPGTRLLVL.

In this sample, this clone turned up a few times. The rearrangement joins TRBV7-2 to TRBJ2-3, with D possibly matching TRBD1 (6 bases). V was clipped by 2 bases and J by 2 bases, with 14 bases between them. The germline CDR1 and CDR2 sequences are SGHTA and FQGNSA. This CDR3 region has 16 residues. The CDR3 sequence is CASSLMGHAITDTQYF. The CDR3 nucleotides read TGTGCCAGCAGCTTAATGGGACACGCTATCACAGATACGCAGTATTTT.